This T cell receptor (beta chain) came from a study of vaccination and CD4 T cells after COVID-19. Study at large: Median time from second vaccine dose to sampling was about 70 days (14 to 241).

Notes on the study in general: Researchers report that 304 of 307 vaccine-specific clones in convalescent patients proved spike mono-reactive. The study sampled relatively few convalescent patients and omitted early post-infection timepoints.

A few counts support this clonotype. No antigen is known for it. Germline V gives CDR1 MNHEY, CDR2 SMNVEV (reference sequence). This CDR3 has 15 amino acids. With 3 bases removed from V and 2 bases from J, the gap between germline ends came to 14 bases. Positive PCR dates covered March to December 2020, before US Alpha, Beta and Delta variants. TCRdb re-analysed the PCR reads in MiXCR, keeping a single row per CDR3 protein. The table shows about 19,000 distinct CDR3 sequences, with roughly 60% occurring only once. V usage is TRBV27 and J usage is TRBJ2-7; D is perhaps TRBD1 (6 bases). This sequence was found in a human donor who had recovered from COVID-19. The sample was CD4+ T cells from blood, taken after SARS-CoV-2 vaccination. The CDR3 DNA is TGTGCCAGCAGTTTGGCCGGGACAAGACCCTACGAGCAGTACTTC. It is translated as CASSLAGTRPYEQYF.